Presented here are 22 T cell receptor beta chains from one specimen sequenced in a study of blood T cell repertoires in COVID-19. Assay used: immunoSEQ multiplex PCR; TCRdb lists only in-frame clones, some missing. The data contain more than 85,000 clones, about 86% of them seen just once; the ten biggest clones take up around 1.9%. Sequences were obtained from peripheral blood. The receptor set was obtained from a man in his fifties or sixties with COVID-19, enrolled during active disease.

Only a few counts were recorded for this clone. The chain links TRBV5-1 to TRBJ1-2; the D gene is possibly TRBD1 (6 bases). This CDR3 spans 14 amino acids. Germline V gene lookup returns CDR1 SGHRS and CDR2 YFSETQ. V was pared by 7 bases and J by 2 bases, with 15 bases between. The CDR3 coding sequence is TGCGCCAGCGGTCAACAGGGCGCGAACTATGGCTACACCTTC. It specifies CASGQQGANYGYTF.

V is TRBV7-2 and J is TRBJ2-1; 11 positions agree with TRBD2. Germline lookup yields CDR1 SGHTA and CDR2 FQGNSA. The length of the CDR3 is 15 residues. V lost 3 bases to trimming and J lost 8 bases; unmatched junction nucleotides: 6. CDR3 in DNA: TGTGCCAGCAGCTTGAGTCTAGCGGGGGGATATGAGCAGTTCTTC. This encodes CASSLSLAGGYEQFF.

This sequence joins TRBV7-3 and TRBJ2-3; maybe TRBD2 (6 bases). The germline V gene encodes CDR1 SGHTA and CDR2 FQGTGA. This CDR3 is 14 amino acids long. Trimming cost V 4 bases and J 6 bases, with 14 bases left between them. The CDR3 sequence: CASSYRLGMDTQYF. The CDR3 DNA sequence: TGTGCCAGCAGCTATAGACTAGGGATGGATACGCAGTATTTT. Together with reference TRBV7-3 and TRBJ2-3, the CDR3 gives the full variable domain: GAGVSQTPSNKVTEKGKYVELRCDPISGHTALYWYRQSLGQGPEFLIYFQGTGAADDSGLPNDRFFAVRPEGSVSTLKIQRTERGDSAVYLCASSYRLGMDTQYFGPGTRLTVL.

This clone was seen only once. The rearrangement uses TRBV28 and TRBJ2-7; 11 positions agree with TRBD1. This CDR3 is 15 amino acids long. The ends lost 3 bases at V and 3 bases at J; junction bases unmatched: 4. Germline lookup yields CDR1 MDHEN and CDR2 SYDVKM. The CDR3 protein is CASSLGGTGGYEQYF. The CDR3 region has the DNA TGTGCCAGCAGTTTGGGGGGGACAGGGGGCTACGAGCAGTACTTC.

This clone was seen just once. The rearrangement joins TRBV4-1 to TRBJ1-4, with D possibly matching TRBD1 (6 bases). V was clipped by 0 bases and J by 8 bases, with 19 bases between them. The CDR3 consists of 17 residues. Looked up from germline, CDR1 is MGHRA and CDR2 is YSYEKL. CDR3 sequence reads: CASSQDQGVRGREKLFF. In DNA, the CDR3 is TGCGCCAGCAGCCAAGATCAAGGGGTGCGGGGGCGGGAAAAACTGTTTTTT.

The chain is built from TRBV11-1 and TRBJ2-7; D is possibly TRBD1 (5 bases). CDR1 is SGHAT and CDR2 is FQDESV in the germline V gene (reference sequence). Trimming cost V 1 base and J 1 base, with 11 bases left between them. The CDR3 runs to 15 residues. The CDR3 DNA reads as TGTGCCAGCAGCTTAGGGACACCCTTATCCTACGAGCAGTACTTC. This translates into CASSLGTPLSYEQYF. Full variable domain (remainder filled in from reference TRBV11-1 and TRBJ2-7): EAEVAQSPRYKITEKSQAVAFWCDPISGHATLYWYRQILGQGPELLVQFQDESVVDDSQLPKDRFSAERLKGVDSTLKIQPAELGDSAMYLCASSLGTPLSYEQYFGPGTRLTVT.

The genes are TRBV4-2 and TRBJ2-5; 9 bases map to TRBD2. J gave up 4 bases and V 4 bases, and 16 bases lay outside the gene matches. The V gene's germline CDR1 is LGHNA and CDR2 YNFKEQ. The CDR3 has 18 amino acids. CDR3 loop: CASSPRGAGGRIAETQYF. CDR3 nucleotide sequence: TGTGCCAGCAGCCCCCGAGGTGCGGGGGGGCGAATAGCAGAGACCCAGTACTTC.

V and J are TRBV2 and TRBJ1-4; 7 bases map to TRBD1. CDR1 SNHLY and CDR2 FYNNEI come from the germline V gene. The CDR3 sequence is 19 residues long. V shed 0 bases and J 7 bases; nucleotides not matched to a gene: 17. Written as DNA, the CDR3 is TGTGCCAGCAGTGAAGCCCGACAGGGACTCGGTATTTGGAGTGAAAAACTGTTTTTT. Protein sequence: CASSEARQGLGIWSEKLFF.

V and J are TRBV2 and TRBJ2-5, with a tentative D call TRBD2 (6 bases). Trimming cost V 3 bases and J 6 bases, with 8 bases left between them. This CDR3 spans 12 amino acids. Germline CDR1 is SNHLY and CDR2 is FYNNEI. CDR3 DNA sequence: TGTGCCAGCAGTGACGGGGGACAGACCCAGTACTTC. Protein sequence: CASSDGGQTQYF.

The rearrangement links TRBV4-1 to TRBJ1-5, with 7 bases lining up with TRBD1. The CDR3 runs 16 residues. CDR1 and CDR2 from the germline V gene are MGHRA and YSYEKL. The trim removed 3 bases at V and 2 bases at J, leaving 7 bases unmatched. The DNA of the CDR3 is TGCGCCAGCAGCCACATTACAGGGGTGGGCAATCAGCCCCAGCATTTT. This sequence encodes CASSHITGVGNQPQHF.

Only one count was recorded for this clone. The chain recombines TRBV7-2 with TRBJ2-1; D uncertain. There are 15 residues in the CDR3. The V and J ends lost 1 base and 2 bases respectively, with 9 bases between them. The V gene's germline CDR1 is SGHTA and CDR2 FQGNSA. The CDR3 protein is CASSLGVSAYNEQFF. The CDR3, as DNA: TGTGCCAGCAGCTTAGGTGTCAGTGCCTACAATGAGCAGTTCTTC. Full variable domain (outside the CDR3, taken from reference TRBV7-2 and TRBJ2-1): GAGVSQSPSNKVTEKGKDVELRCDPISGHTALYWYRQSLGQGLEFLIYFQGNSAPDKSGLPSDRFSAERTGGSVSTLTIQRTQQEDSAVYLCASSLGVSAYNEQFFGPGTRLTVL.

V is TRBV7-3 and J is TRBJ2-3, with 9 positions matching TRBD2. V lost 5 bases to trimming and J lost 1 base; unmatched junction nucleotides: 4. The CDR3 runs 15 residues. Germline assignment: CDR1 SGHTA and CDR2 FQGTGA. The CDR3 region has the DNA TGTGCCAGCAGCCGTAGCGGGGGAGGCACAGATACGCAGTATTTT. This encodes CASSRSGGGTDTQYF.

This rearrangement joins TRBV5-1 to TRBJ2-7, with TRBD2 matching over 9 bases. CDR3 length equals 15 residues. Trimming removed 4 bases from V and 5 bases from J; junction bases left unmatched: 10. CDR1 and CDR2 from the germline V gene are SGHRS and YFSETQ. The DNA for the CDR3 is TGCGCCAGCAGCCCCGGGACTAGCATTTTCGACGAGCAGTACTTC. Translating gives CASSPGTSIFDEQYF.

The V gene is TRBV7-3, the J gene TRBJ1-1, with 11 nucleotides matching TRBD1. The CDR3 is made up of 17 amino acids. J lost 2 bases, V lost 2 bases, and 7 bases had no gene match. Germline CDR1 reads SGHTA; CDR2 reads FQGTGA. CDR3 nucleotides: TGTGCCAGCAGCTTAGTAGGAGGGACAGGGGGAAACACTGAAGCTTTCTTT. It encodes CASSLVGGTGGNTEAFF.

The gene calls are TRBV2 and TRBJ2-7; 7 nucleotides align to TRBD1. J lost 6 bases, V lost 1 base, and 12 bases had no gene match. Germline V CDR1 and CDR2: SNHLY, FYNNEI. CDR3 length equals 16 residues. CDR3 sequence: CASSEGGSGRQGEQYF. For the CDR3, the DNA is TGTGCCAGCAGTGAAGGTGGTTCGGGACGACAGGGCGAGCAGTACTTC.

The J gene is TRBJ2-5, the V gene TRBV5-1, with TRBD2 as a possible D gene (6 bases). The germline V gene encodes CDR1 SGHRS and CDR2 YFSETQ. V was pared by 5 bases and J by 2 bases, with 10 bases between. This CDR3 has 13 residues. The CDR3 loop reads CASRFGGQETQYF. The CDR3 DNA reads as TGCGCCAGCAGGTTTGGGGGGCAAGAGACCCAGTACTTC.

This clone was detected once. The rearrangement joins TRBV20-1 to TRBJ2-1, with 8 bases fitting TRBD2. Trimming took 3 bases from V and 1 from J; bases not matched to a gene: 8. Germline V gene data show CDR1 as DFQATT and CDR2 as SNEGSKA (reference sequence). This CDR3 has 16 amino acids. The CDR3 loop is CSASKRGTTSYNEQFF. DNA for the CDR3: TGCAGTGCTAGTAAGCGGGGGACCACTTCCTACAATGAGCAGTTCTTC.

The chain recombines TRBV14 with TRBJ1-1, with D uncertain. CDR3 length: 13 amino acids. Trimming pared 0 bases from V and 1 base from J, leaving 3 bases between. In germline, CDR1 is SGHDN, CDR2 FVKESK. CDR3 sequence reads: CASSQDQNTEAFF. The DNA of the CDR3 is TGTGCCAGCAGCCAAGATCAGAACACTGAAGCTTTCTTT.

The V call is TRBV3-1 (or the pseudogene TRBV3-2), the J call TRBJ1-1; tentatively, D is TRBD1 (5 bases). V dropped 5 bases and J dropped 1 base, with 11 bases sitting between them. The CDR3 contains 14 residues. Looked up from germline, CDR1 is LGHDT and CDR2 is YNNKEL (reference sequence). CDR3 coding DNA: TGTGCCAGCAGCTCCATCGACAGGAACACTGAAGCTTTCTTT. Amino acids: CASSSIDRNTEAFF.

The chain couples TRBV18 to TRBJ2-2, with a weak D call TRBD2 (6 bases). V lost 3 bases, J lost 4 bases, and 15 bases lay in between. Germline CDR1 KGHSH, CDR2 LQKENI. This CDR3 has 16 residues. The CDR3 coding sequence is TGTGCCAGCTCACCTACGACCGGGCGGGGCACCGGGGAGCTGTTTTTT. Amino acids: CASSPTTGRGTGELFF.

This CDR3 is CASRRTGYNEQFF. CDR3 in DNA: TGTGCCAGCAGGAGGACAGGGTACAATGAGCAGTTCTTC. This rearrangement joins TRBV6-5 to TRBJ2-1; 8 positions match TRBD1. J gave up 4 bases and V 6 bases, and 2 bases lay outside the gene matches. CDR1 and CDR2 (germline): MNHEY, SVGAGI. The CDR3 consists of 13 residues.

The rearrangement joins TRBV15 to TRBJ2-1; D gene unclear. The germline V and J ends were trimmed by 0 bases and 8 bases, with 5 bases remaining between them. Germline CDR1 reads LNHNV; CDR2 reads YYDKDF (reference sequence). The CDR3 has 12 amino acids. Here the CDR3 DNA reads TGTGCCACCAGCAGAGACTATGATGAGCAGTTCTTC. This translates into CATSRDYDEQFF. Looking up the rest from reference TRBV15 and TRBJ2-1 gives the full variable domain: DAMVIQNPRYQVTQFGKPVTLSCSQTLNHNVMYWYQQKSSQAPKLLFHYYDKDFNNEADTPDNFQSRRPNTSFCFLDIRSPGLGDTAMYLCATSRDYDEQFFGPGTRLTVL.